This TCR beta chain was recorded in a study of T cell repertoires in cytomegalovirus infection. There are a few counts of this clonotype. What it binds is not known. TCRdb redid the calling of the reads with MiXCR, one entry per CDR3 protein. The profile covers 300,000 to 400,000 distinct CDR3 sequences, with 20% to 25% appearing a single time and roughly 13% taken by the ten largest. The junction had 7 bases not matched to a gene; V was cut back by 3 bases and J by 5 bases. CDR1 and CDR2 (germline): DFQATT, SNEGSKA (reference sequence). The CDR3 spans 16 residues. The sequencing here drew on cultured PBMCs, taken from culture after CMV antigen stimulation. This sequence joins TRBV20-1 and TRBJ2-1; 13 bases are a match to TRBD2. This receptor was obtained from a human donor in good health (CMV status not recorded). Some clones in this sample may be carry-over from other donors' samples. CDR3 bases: TGCAGTGCTAGGGGACTAGCGGGATTCCTTGACAATGAGCAGTTCTTC. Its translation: CSARGLAGFLDNEQFF.